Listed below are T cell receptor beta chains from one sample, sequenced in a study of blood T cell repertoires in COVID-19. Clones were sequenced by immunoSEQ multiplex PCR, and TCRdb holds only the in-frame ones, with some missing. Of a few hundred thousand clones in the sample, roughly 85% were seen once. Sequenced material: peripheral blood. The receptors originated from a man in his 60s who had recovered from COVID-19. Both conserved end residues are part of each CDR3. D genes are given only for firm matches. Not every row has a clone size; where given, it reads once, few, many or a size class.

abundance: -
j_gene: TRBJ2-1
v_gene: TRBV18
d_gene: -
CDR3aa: CASSTDSSYNEQFF
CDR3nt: TGTGCCAGCTCCACCGACAGCTCCTACAATGAGCAGTTCTTC

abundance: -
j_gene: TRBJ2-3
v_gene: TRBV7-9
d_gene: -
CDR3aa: CASSSGGASTDTQYF
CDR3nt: TGTGCCAGCAGCTCCGGCGGGGCGAGCACAGATACGCAGTATTTT

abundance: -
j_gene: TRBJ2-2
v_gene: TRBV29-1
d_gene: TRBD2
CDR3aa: CSVRTSRTGELFF
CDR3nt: TGCAGCGTCCGGACTAGTCGGACCGGGGAGCTGTTTTTT

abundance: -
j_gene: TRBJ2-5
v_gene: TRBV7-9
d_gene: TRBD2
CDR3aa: CASRTSGQETQYF
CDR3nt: TGTGCCAGCCGCACTAGCGGACAAGAGACCCAGTACTTC

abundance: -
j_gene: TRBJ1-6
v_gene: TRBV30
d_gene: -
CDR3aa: CAWTHRAPISYNSPLHF
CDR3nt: TGTGCCTGGACGCACAGGGCCCCTATCTCCTATAATTCACCCCTCCACTTT

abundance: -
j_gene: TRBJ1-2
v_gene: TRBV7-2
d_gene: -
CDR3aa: CASSLGAGAWDYGYTF
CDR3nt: TGTGCCAGCAGCTTAGGAGCGGGGGCGTGGGACTATGGCTACACCTTC

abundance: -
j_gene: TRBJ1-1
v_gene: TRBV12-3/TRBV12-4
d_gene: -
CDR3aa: CAVSGGHNTEAFF
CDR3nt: TGTGCCGTTAGCGGGGGGCATAACACTGAAGCTTTCTTT

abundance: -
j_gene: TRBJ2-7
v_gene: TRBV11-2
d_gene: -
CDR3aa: CASSFAQRNYEQYF
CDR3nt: TGTGCCAGCAGCTTTGCCCAGCGGAATTACGAGCAGTACTTC

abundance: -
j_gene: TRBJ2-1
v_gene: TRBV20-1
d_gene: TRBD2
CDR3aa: CSASESGVRNEQFF
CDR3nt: TGCAGTGCTAGTGAGAGCGGGGTTCGCAATGAGCAGTTCTTC

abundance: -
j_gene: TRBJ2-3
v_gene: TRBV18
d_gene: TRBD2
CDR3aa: CASSPLAGGSDTQYF
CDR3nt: TGTGCCAGCTCACCCCTAGCGGGGGGCTCAGATACGCAGTATTTT

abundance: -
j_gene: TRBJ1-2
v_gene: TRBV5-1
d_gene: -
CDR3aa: CASSLDQGLGGYTF
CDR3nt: TGCGCCAGCAGCTTGGACCAGGGGCTGGGCGGCTACACCTTC

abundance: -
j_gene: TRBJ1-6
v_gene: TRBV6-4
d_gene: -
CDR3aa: CASRETVGSPLHF
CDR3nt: TGTGCCAGCAGGGAGACAGTTGGTTCACCCCTCCACTTT

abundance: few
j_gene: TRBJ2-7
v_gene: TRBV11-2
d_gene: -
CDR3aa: CASSLAVASDGAYEQYF
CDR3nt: TGTGCCAGCAGCTTGGCAGTTGCAAGCGACGGGGCCTACGAGCAGTACTTC

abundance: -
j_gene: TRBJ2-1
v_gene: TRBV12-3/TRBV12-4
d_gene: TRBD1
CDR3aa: CASGRDRGDEQFF
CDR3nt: TGTGCCAGCGGTAGGGACAGGGGGGACGAGCAGTTCTTC

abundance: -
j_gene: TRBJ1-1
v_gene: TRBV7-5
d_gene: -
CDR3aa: CVRSLGQGGTEAFF
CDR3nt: TGTGTCAGAAGCTTAGGTCAGGGAGGGACTGAAGCTTTCTTT

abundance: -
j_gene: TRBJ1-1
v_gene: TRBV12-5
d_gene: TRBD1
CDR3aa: CASGLVLLSGQGYTANTEAFF
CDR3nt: TGTGCTAGTGGTTTGGTACTATTGAGTGGACAGGGATATACCGCGAACACTGAAGCTTTCTTT

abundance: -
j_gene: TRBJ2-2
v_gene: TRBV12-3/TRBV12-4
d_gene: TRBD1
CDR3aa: CASRGTVTGELFF
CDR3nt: TGTGCCAGCAGAGGGACAGTCACCGGGGAGCTGTTTTTT

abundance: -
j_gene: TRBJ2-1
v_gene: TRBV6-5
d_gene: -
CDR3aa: CASSLAPPDEQFF
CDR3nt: TGTGCCAGCAGTCTAGCGCCGCCGGATGAGCAGTTCTTC

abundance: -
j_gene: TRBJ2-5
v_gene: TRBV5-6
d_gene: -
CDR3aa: CASRRQLQETQYF
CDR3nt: TGTGCCAGCCGCAGACAGCTACAAGAGACCCAGTACTTC

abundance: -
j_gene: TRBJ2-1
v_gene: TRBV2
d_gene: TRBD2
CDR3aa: CASNRGLIAAGGEQFF
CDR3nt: TGTGCCTCGAACCGGGGCCTCATAGCGGCGGGGGGTGAGCAGTTCTTC

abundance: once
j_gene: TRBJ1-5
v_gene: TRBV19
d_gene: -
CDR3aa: CASQEQVTSNQPQHF
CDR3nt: TGTGCCAGTCAGGAACAGGTGACGAGCAATCAGCCCCAGCATTTT

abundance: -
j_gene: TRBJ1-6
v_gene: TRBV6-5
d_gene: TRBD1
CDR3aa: CASSYSHRGDSPLHF
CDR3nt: TGTGCCAGCAGTTACTCTCACAGGGGGGATTCACCCCTCCACTTT

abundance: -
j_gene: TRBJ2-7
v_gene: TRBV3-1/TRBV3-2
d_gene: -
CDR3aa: CASSLTGAGAKRYF
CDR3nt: TGTGCCAGCAGCCTAACCGGGGCGGGGGCCAAGCGGTACTTC

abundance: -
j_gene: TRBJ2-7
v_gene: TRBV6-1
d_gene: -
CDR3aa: CASSESRGGYEQYF
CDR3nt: TGTGCCAGCAGTGAATCAAGGGGGGGGTACGAGCAGTACTTC

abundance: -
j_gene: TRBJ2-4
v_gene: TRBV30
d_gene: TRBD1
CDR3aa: CAWGPGQGSARQYF
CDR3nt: TGTGCCTGGGGGCCGGGACAGGGGTCGGCTCGTCAGTACTTC

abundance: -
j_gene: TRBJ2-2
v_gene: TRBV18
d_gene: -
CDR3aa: CASSPQTAGELFF
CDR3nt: TGTGCCAGCTCACCGCAGACAGCCGGGGAGCTGTTTTTT